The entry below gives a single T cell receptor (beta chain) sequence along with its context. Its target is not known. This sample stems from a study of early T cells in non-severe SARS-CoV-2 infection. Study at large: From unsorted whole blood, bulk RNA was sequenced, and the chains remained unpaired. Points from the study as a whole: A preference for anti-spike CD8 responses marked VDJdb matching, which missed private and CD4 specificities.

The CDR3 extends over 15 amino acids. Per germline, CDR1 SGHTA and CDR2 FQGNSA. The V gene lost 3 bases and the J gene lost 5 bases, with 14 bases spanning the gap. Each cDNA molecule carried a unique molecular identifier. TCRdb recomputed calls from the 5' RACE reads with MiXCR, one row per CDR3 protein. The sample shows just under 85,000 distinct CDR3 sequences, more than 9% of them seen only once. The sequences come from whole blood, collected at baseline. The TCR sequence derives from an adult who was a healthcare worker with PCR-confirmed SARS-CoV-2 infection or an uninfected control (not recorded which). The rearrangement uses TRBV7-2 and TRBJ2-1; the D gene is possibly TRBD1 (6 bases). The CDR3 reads CASSFQGRSNNEQFF. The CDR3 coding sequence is TGTGCCAGCAGCTTTCAGGGGCGGTCGAACAATGAGCAGTTCTTC.